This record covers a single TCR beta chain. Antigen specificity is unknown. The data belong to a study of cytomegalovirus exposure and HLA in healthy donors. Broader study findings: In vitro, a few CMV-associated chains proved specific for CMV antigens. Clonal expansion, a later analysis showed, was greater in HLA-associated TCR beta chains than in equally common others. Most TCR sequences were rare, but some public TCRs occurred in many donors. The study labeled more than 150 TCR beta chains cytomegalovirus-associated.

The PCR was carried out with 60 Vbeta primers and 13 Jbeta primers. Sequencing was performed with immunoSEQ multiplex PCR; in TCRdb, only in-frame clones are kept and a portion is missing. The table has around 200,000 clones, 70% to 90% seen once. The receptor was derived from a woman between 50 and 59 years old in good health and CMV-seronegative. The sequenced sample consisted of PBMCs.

CDR3 nucleotides: TGTGCCAGCTCACGGCAGAGGCTGGAAAAAGATACGCAGTATTTT. It yields the protein CASSRQRLEKDTQYF. The chain couples TRBV18 to TRBJ2-3; no clear D. V was shortened by 4 bases and J by 5 bases, with 16 bases between the two germline ends. The CDR3 sequence is 15 residues long. CDR1 and CDR2 from the germline V gene are KGHSH and LQKENI.